The 5 T cell receptor beta chains listed next were all sequenced from one sample in a study of T cell repertoires in cytomegalovirus infection (dated by TCRdb to between 2019 and 2020). Their antigens are not known. Explained via the paper, the treatment or condition label denotes: in vitro stimulation with specific CMV peptide epitopes to enrich CMV-specific T cells. Sequencing was carried out with an Illumina HiSeq 1500. TCRdb's own reprocessing of the public reads used fastp at Q25 and MiXCR and kept productive beta chains. Rows with one shared CDR3 protein collapse into an entry with the most common genes and DNA. In this sample the table shows about 920,000 distinct CDR3 sequences, roughly a third of which occur a single time. Under 15% of the sample is taken by the ten largest. The sequenced sample was cultured CD8+ T cells from PBMCs, obtained from culture after CMV antigen stimulation. These receptors originate from a human donor in good health (CMV status not recorded). Some clones in this sample may be carry-over from other donors' samples.

This chain connects TRBV19 to TRBJ1-2; D is unresolved. The CDR3 contains 17 residues. Germline loops: CDR1 LNHDA, CDR2 SQIVND (reference sequence). V lost 6 bases and J 4 bases, leaving 24 bases between the germline ends. The CDR3 DNA reads as TGTGCCAGTAGCCTTTGGGGTGGGCTGCCGACGGGCTATGGCTACACCTTC. Protein: CASSLWGGLPTGYGYTF.

The chain combines TRBV18 with TRBJ2-2; possible D gene TRBD1, 6 bases. The length of the CDR3 is 15 residues. CDR1 is KGHSH, CDR2 LQKENI, per germline. V was cut by 5 bases and J by 7 bases, with 17 bases left in between. As DNA, the CDR3 is TGTGCCAGCTCATCTCGTACAGGGTATAACGGGGAGCTGTTTTTT. This codes for CASSSRTGYNGELFF. Full variable domain (outside the CDR3, taken from reference TRBV18 and TRBJ2-2): NAGVMQNPRHLVRRRGQEARLRCSPMKGHSHVYWYRQLPEEGLKFMVYLQKENIIDESGMPKERFSAEFPKEGPSILRIQQVVRGDSAAYFCASSSRTGYNGELFFGEGSRLTVL.

Concerning this clonotype itself: The missing conserved phenylalanine or tryptophan at the end of this CDR3 makes a read error likely. The J gene is TRBJ2-1, the V gene TRBV7-4; tentatively, D is TRBD2 (7 bases). From germline, CDR1 is SGHVT and CDR2 SQSDAQ. V was shortened by 4 bases and J by 6 bases, with 16 bases between the two germline ends. CDR3 length: 15 amino acids. The chain's CDR3 is CASSSGGPGSNEQFS. CDR3 nucleotide sequence: TGTGCCAGCAGCTCCGGGGGGCCCGGGTCCAATGAGCAGTTCTCC.

This clonotype was found a few times. The CDR3 loop reads CASSLGASFLSYNEQFF. As DNA, the CDR3 is TGTGCCAGCAGCCTGGGGGCAAGCTTCTTATCCTACAATGAGCAGTTCTTC. The chain has TRBV7-9 and TRBJ2-1; weak D call: TRBD1 (6 bases). The CDR3 loop spans 17 amino acids. V shed 5 bases and J shed 1 base, with 18 bases lying between them. Germline lookup yields CDR1 SEHNR and CDR2 FQNEAQ (reference sequence).

The J gene is TRBJ1-2, the V gene TRBV13; no reliable D call. Trimming took 3 bases from V and 0 from J, leaving 17 bases between them. CDR1 and CDR2 (germline): PRHDT, FYEKMQ (reference sequence). The CDR3 spans 17 residues. This chain's CDR3 is CASSFPLQGEANYGYTF. The CDR3 DNA follows: TGTGCCAGCAGCTTCCCCCTGCAAGGTGAGGCTAACTATGGCTACACCTTC. The full variable domain, with the rest looked up from reference TRBV13 and TRBJ1-2, is AAGVIQSPRHLIKEKRETATLKCYPIPRHDTVYWYQQGPGQDPQFLISFYEKMQSDKGSIPDRFSAQQFSDYHSELNMSSLELGDSALYFCASSFPLQGEANYGYTFGSGTRLTVV.